The clone carrying this T cell receptor (beta chain) was recorded at least ten times. The TCR beta CDR3 regions underwent amplification from RNA transcripts. After a first-round RT-PCR with HTBI primers, a second-round multiplex PCR was run. TCRdb reprocessed the multiplex PCR reads with MiXCR, giving one entry per CDR3 protein. The table shows 680,000 or so distinct CDR3 sequences, with roughly 20% occurring only once. This specimen comes from a study of Graves' ophthalmopathy and Graves' hyperthyroidism. Trimming took off 1 base at V and 8 bases at J, with 8 bases between the two ends. Germline loops: CDR1 SGHTA, CDR2 FQGNSA. This CDR3 region has 12 residues.

This sequence originates from a young woman with stable Graves' hyperthyroidism. Some clones in this sample may be carry-over from other donors' samples. The chain employs TRBV7-2 and TRBJ1-1; D is undetermined. Sequenced: peripheral blood. The CDR3 sequence is CASSLGFVEAFF. CDR3 nucleotides: TGTGCCAGCAGCTTAGGATTTGTCGAAGCTTTCTTT.